The text below deals with one T cell receptor (beta chain). Antigen unknown. Unique molecular identifiers were incorporated during preparation of the TCRbeta library. TCRdb re-analysed the PCR reads in MiXCR, keeping a single row per CDR3 protein. The data contain about 900,000 distinct CDR3 sequences, around 30% of them singletons. The data originate from a study of T-cell reconstitution after alpha-beta-depleted transplantation in children. Overall study findings and caveats: Day-60 TCRbeta diversity that was high in some patients was derived from surviving recipient T cells and thymic progenitors. About two months after transplant, alpha-beta T cells reportedly came from several hundred expanded graft clones. It was newly produced T cells that mostly accounted for T-cell counts and diversity one year after transplant.

CDR1 and CDR2 (germline): MNHNS, SASEGT. V shed 6 bases and J shed 3 bases, with 20 bases lying between them. This CDR3 comprises 16 residues. The sequence was obtained from a boy under two years old who had a stem cell transplant for SCID, so the T cells may come from the graft donor. The J gene is TRBJ2-5, the V gene TRBV6-1; D assignment may be TRBD1 or TRBD2 (5 bases each). Here the sequenced sample was PBMCs, mostly from graft donor cells, taken 360 days after TCRalphabeta/CD19-depleted stem cell transplant. Written as DNA, the CDR3 is TGTGCCAGCAGGCCGCCCGACGGGGCCCCAAAAGAGACCCAGTACTTC. Protein product: CASRPPDGAPKETQYF.